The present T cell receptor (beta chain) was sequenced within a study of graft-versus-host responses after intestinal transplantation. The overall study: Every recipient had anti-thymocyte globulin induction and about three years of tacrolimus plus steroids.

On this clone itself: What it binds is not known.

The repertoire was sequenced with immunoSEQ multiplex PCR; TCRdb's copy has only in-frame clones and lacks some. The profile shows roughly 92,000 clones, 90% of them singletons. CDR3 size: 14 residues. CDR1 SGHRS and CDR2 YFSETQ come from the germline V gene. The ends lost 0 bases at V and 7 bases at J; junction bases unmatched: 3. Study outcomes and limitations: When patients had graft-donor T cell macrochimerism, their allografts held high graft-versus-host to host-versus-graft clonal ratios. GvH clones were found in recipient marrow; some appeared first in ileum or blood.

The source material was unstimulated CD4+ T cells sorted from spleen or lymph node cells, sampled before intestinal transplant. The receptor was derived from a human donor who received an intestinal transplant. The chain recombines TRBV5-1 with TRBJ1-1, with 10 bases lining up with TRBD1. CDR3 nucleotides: TGCGCCAGCAGCTTGGGACAGGGGGCGAGTGAAGCTTTCTTT. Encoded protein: CASSLGQGASEAFF.